The rows below give T cell receptor beta chains drawn from one sample of a study of cytomegalovirus exposure and HLA in healthy donors. Libraries were prepared by immunoSEQ multiplex PCR; TCRdb keeps only in-frame clonotypes and omits some of them. The sample has 130,000 to 150,000 clones, roughly 74% seen once. The sample comprised PBMCs. All receptors derive from a woman between 18 and 29 years old in good health and CMV-seropositive. The CDR3 runs from the conserved cysteine through the conserved F or W. The D gene is left open where the match is weak. Not every row has a clone size; where given, it reads once, few, many or a size class.

D	length	V	size	J	CDR3	DNA
NA	15	TRBV5-4	few	TRBJ1-6	CASSRGGTDNSPLHF	TGTGCCAGCAGCCGGGGCGGGACGGACAATTCACCCCTCCACTTT
NA	14	TRBV27	NA	TRBJ1-5	CASSFASGNQPQHF	TGTGCCAGCAGTTTCGCCAGTGGCAATCAGCCCCAGCATTTT
NA	14	TRBV13	NA	TRBJ1-6	CASSLTGPNSPLHF	TGTGCCAGCAGCTTAACAGGGCCGAATTCACCCCTCCACTTT
TRBD1	16	TRBV7-9	NA	TRBJ1-1	CASSHASTGVDTEAFF	TGTGCCAGCAGCCATGCGTCGACAGGGGTCGACACTGAAGCTTTCTTT
TRBD1	17	TRBV11-2	NA	TRBJ1-3	CASSFRDRGRSGNTIYF	TGTGCCAGCAGCTTCCGGGACAGGGGGCGTTCTGGAAACACCATATATTTT
TRBD1	13	TRBV15	NA	TRBJ1-1	CATSRDGDSSAFF	TGTGCCACCAGCAGAGATGGGGACAGCTCTGCTTTCTTT
TRBD1	15	TRBV5-6	NA	TRBJ1-2	CASSLGGQGQYGYTF	TGTGCCAGCAGCTTGGGCGGGCAGGGACAGTATGGCTACACCTTC
NA	13	TRBV29-1	NA	TRBJ1-1	CSVLQGGRTEAFF	TGCAGCGTTTTACAAGGAGGGAGGACTGAAGCTTTCTTT
NA	12	TRBV6-1	NA	TRBJ1-1	CASRGQNTEAFF	TGTGCCAGCAGGGGACAGAACACTGAAGCTTTCTTT
TRBD1	16	TRBV15	NA	TRBJ1-2	CATTPKDRAGNYGYTF	TGTGCCACCACCCCTAAGGACAGGGCGGGCAACTATGGCTACACCTTC
NA	14	TRBV2	NA	TRBJ2-7	CASSGSGLIYEQYF	TGTGCCAGCAGTGGGTCAGGTCTTATCTACGAGCAGTACTTC
TRBD1	17	TRBV29-1	NA	TRBJ2-5	CSVPLLGLKTGEETQYF	TGCAGCGTCCCTCTTCTGGGGCTAAAAACAGGGGAAGAGACCCAGTACTTC
NA	12	TRBV5-6	few	TRBJ1-1	CASSLRGTEAFF	TGTGCCAGCAGCCTTCGGGGGACTGAAGCTTTCTTT
NA	17	TRBV29-1	NA	TRBJ2-1	CSVEDEIGQSSYNEQFF	TGCAGCGTTGAAGATGAGATAGGACAGAGCTCCTACAATGAGCAGTTCTTC
NA	16	TRBV5-1	few	TRBJ2-2	CASNPREGSNTGELFF	TGCGCCAGCAACCCCAGAGAGGGATCGAACACCGGGGAGCTGTTTTTT
TRBD1	15	TRBV18	few	TRBJ1-4	CASSLQQGLGEKLFF	TGTGCCAGCTCACTCCAACAGGGGCTGGGGGAAAAACTGTTTTTT
NA	16	TRBV29-1	NA	TRBJ2-3	CSVRLLQSLGTDTQYF	TGCAGCGTTCGACTACTACAGAGTCTAGGCACAGATACGCAGTATTTT
TRBD1	15	TRBV9	NA	TRBJ2-7	CASSVETGDTYEQYF	TGTGCCAGCAGCGTAGAGACAGGGGATACCTACGAGCAGTACTTC
TRBD1	10	TRBV20-1	NA	TRBJ1-4	CSAVGQGLFF	TGCAGTGCTGTGGGACAGGGCTTGTTTTTT
NA	12	TRBV6-5	NA	TRBJ2-7	CASRRTVYEQYF	TGTGCCAGCAGGAGGACAGTTTACGAGCAGTACTTC
NA	17	TRBV9	NA	TRBJ2-5	CASSVGPPLATQETQYF	TGTGCCAGCAGCGTAGGCCCCCCTCTAGCCACCCAAGAGACCCAGTACTTC
TRBD1	17	TRBV7-6	NA	TRBJ2-7	CASSLGYRTGGMYEQYF	TGTGCCAGCAGCTTAGGTTATCGGACAGGGGGCATGTACGAGCAGTACTTC
NA	15	TRBV27	NA	TRBJ1-1	CASSSVLTENTEAFF	TGTGCCAGCAGCTCCGTACTTACAGAGAACACTGAAGCTTTCTTT
NA	15	TRBV5-1	NA	TRBJ2-7	CASSLEGGYSYEQYF	TGCGCCAGCAGCCTGGAGGGGGGGTACTCCTACGAGCAGTACTTC
TRBD1	15	TRBV6-1	NA	TRBJ1-2	CASSNRDRANYGYTF	TGTGCCAGCAGTAACAGGGACAGGGCTAACTATGGCTACACCTTC
NA	14	TRBV27	NA	TRBJ1-6	CASKQDLNNSPLHF	TGTGCCAGCAAACAGGATCTGAATAATTCACCCCTCCACTTT
TRBD1	16	TRBV14	NA	TRBJ1-2	CASSQAEGRGPYGYTF	TGTGCCAGCAGCCAAGCGGAGGGCAGGGGGCCCTATGGCTACACCTTC
NA	14	TRBV6-5	NA	TRBJ2-7	CASSSAPRGSEQYF	TGTGCCAGCAGTTCTGCTCCCCGGGGTAGCGAGCAGTACTTC
NA	16	TRBV5-1	NA	TRBJ1-2	CASSLGIGPTAGVYTF	TGCGCCAGCAGCTTGGGCATCGGACCTACGGCGGGTGTCTACACCTTC
TRBD1	16	TRBV18	NA	TRBJ1-3	CASSQKDRVAGNTIYF	TGTGCCAGCTCCCAAAAGGACAGGGTGGCCGGAAACACCATATATTTT
NA	13	TRBV2	NA	TRBJ2-7	CASSAPRAYEQYF	TGTGCCAGCAGTGCCCCGCGAGCCTACGAGCAGTACTTC
NA	14	TRBV4-1	NA	TRBJ1-3	CASSQGTLQNTIYF	TGCGCCAGCAGCCAAGGAACTTTACAGAACACCATATATTTT
TRBD2	18	TRBV19	NA	TRBJ2-1	CASSIGLAGASSYNEQFF	TGTGCCAGTAGTATTGGACTAGCGGGGGCTAGCTCCTACAATGAGCAGTTCTTC
TRBD2	19	TRBV14	NA	TRBJ2-5	CASSQEPSGLAGNQETQYF	TGTGCCAGCAGCCAAGAACCCTCCGGGCTAGCGGGGAATCAAGAGACCCAGTACTTC
TRBD2	16	TRBV6-1	few	TRBJ2-3	CASSGRTSGGTDTQYF	TGTGCCAGCAGTGGCAGGACTAGCGGGGGCACAGATACGCAGTATTTT
NA	13	TRBV6-1	once	TRBJ1-1	CASSPRENTEAFF	TGTGCCAGCAGTCCCCGGGAGAACACTGAAGCTTTCTTT
TRBD2	19	TRBV4-2	once	TRBJ2-3	CASSQDQGLTSGGSDTQYF	TGTGCCAGCAGCCAAGATCAGGGACTGACTAGCGGGGGGTCAGATACGCAGTATTTT
TRBD1	14	TRBV19	NA	TRBJ1-3	CASPGQGDGNTIYF	TGTGCCAGTCCGGGACAGGGGGACGGAAACACCATATATTTT
TRBD2	17	TRBV5-1	NA	TRBJ2-3	CASSLGLAGGSTDTQYF	TGCGCCAGCAGCTTGGGGCTAGCGGGGGGAAGCACAGATACGCAGTATTTT
NA	15	TRBV5-1	NA	TRBJ2-7	CASSPAGLYDYEQYF	TGCGCCAGCAGCCCCGCAGGGTTGTATGACTACGAGCAGTACTTC
TRBD1	11	TRBV6-5	NA	TRBJ1-2	CASRRQGGYTF	TGTGCCAGCAGGCGACAGGGTGGCTACACCTTC